Here is one T cell receptor beta chain with its context. The antigen is undetermined. This sample is part of a study of cytomegalovirus exposure and HLA in healthy donors. Method: immunoSEQ multiplex PCR; TCRdb's copy keeps in-frame clones and lacks some. The sample lists over 120,000 clones, about nine tenths occurring once. Study-level findings and limits: CMV antigen specificity of a few CMV-associated chains was confirmed in vitro.

The J segment lost 1 base and the V segment lost 0 bases, leaving 3 bases of the junction unmatched. Germline V gene sequence: CDR1 SGHRS, CDR2 YFSETQ. CDR3 length equals 16 residues. This clonotype originated in a woman younger than 45 in good health and CMV-seropositive. This chain uses TRBV5-1 with TRBJ2-2, with TRBD1 identical over 7 bases. What was sequenced was PBMCs. The DNA of the CDR3 is TGCGCCAGCAGCTTGGGGGGGACAGAGAACACCGGGGAGCTGTTTTTT. Its translation is CASSLGGTENTGELFF.